This TCR beta chain was captured by sequencing in a study of response to subunit inactivated influenza vaccine. TCRdb analysed the RT-PCR reads with MiXCR anew, one entry per CDR3 protein. The table has about 700,000 distinct CDR3 sequences, approximately 15% seen once. In this sample, this clonotype turned up many times. Germline V CDR1 and CDR2: SQVTM, ANQGSEA. V shed 6 bases and J 2 bases; nucleotides not matched to a gene: 8. This CDR3 has 15 residues. This receptor was taken from a man in his fifties who received an inactivated influenza vaccine. The starting material was PBMCs from blood, obtained 14 to 15 days before vaccination. This chain uses TRBV29-1 with TRBJ2-3; 10 nucleotides agree with TRBD1. CDR3 bases: TGCAGCGTGGGGGGACAGGGGCCCCACACAGATACGCAGTATTTT. Translated, it gives CSVGGQGPHTDTQYF.